Listed below are T cell receptor beta chains from one sample, sequenced in a study of cytomegalovirus exposure and HLA in healthy donors. Here immunoSEQ multiplex PCR was the method, and the copy in TCRdb shows in-frame clones only, minus some. Here the sample spans about 130,000 clones, roughly 85% being singletons. Sequencing was performed on PBMCs. The receptors come from a young man in good health and CMV-seropositive. CDR3s include the opening cysteine and the closing phenylalanine or tryptophan. D genes are given only for firm matches. Rows may omit the clone size; those that give it use once, few, many or a size class.

d_call: TRBD2
v_call: TRBV9
cdr3_length: 15
clone_size: -
j_call: TRBJ2-5
cdr3_aa: CASSAWEGYQETQYF
cdr3_nt: TGTGCCAGCAGCGCCTGGGAGGGTTACCAAGAGACCCAGTACTTC

d_call: -
v_call: TRBV19
cdr3_length: 11
clone_size: few
j_call: TRBJ2-5
cdr3_aa: CASSFGETQYF
cdr3_nt: TGTGCCAGTAGTTTCGGGGAGACCCAGTACTTC

d_call: -
v_call: TRBV7-3
cdr3_length: 15
clone_size: once
j_call: TRBJ2-2
cdr3_aa: CASSLEFGGTGELFF
cdr3_nt: TGTGCCAGCAGCTTAGAGTTCGGCGGCACCGGGGAGCTGTTTTTT

d_call: -
v_call: TRBV6-5
cdr3_length: 15
clone_size: few
j_call: TRBJ1-5
cdr3_aa: CASSPREDPPQPQHF
cdr3_nt: TGTGCCAGCAGTCCTAGGGAGGACCCCCCTCAGCCCCAGCATTTT

d_call: -
v_call: TRBV2
cdr3_length: 14
clone_size: -
j_call: TRBJ2-7
cdr3_aa: CASTKMASFNEQYF
cdr3_nt: TGTGCCAGCACTAAAATGGCTAGCTTCAACGAGCAGTACTTC

d_call: -
v_call: TRBV27
cdr3_length: 14
clone_size: -
j_call: TRBJ1-2
cdr3_aa: CASSSNTGLYGYTF
cdr3_nt: TGTGCCAGCAGTTCCAACACAGGGCTTTATGGCTACACCTTC

d_call: -
v_call: TRBV5-8
cdr3_length: 15
clone_size: -
j_call: TRBJ2-7
cdr3_aa: CASTPRVEAGYEQYF
cdr3_nt: TGTGCCAGCACCCCTAGGGTGGAAGCGGGTTACGAGCAGTACTTC

d_call: -
v_call: TRBV5-6
cdr3_length: 14
clone_size: -
j_call: TRBJ1-1
cdr3_aa: CASSPRWGDTEAFF
cdr3_nt: TGTGCCAGCAGCCCGCGTTGGGGGGACACTGAAGCTTTCTTT

d_call: TRBD1
v_call: TRBV30
cdr3_length: 13
clone_size: -
j_call: TRBJ2-2
cdr3_aa: CASGQPNTGELFF
cdr3_nt: TGTGCCTCGGGACAGCCGAACACCGGGGAGCTGTTTTTT

d_call: TRBD1
v_call: TRBV4-1
cdr3_length: 16
clone_size: -
j_call: TRBJ2-7
cdr3_aa: CASSQAGTGFAYEQYF
cdr3_nt: TGCGCCAGCAGCCAAGCCGGGACAGGGTTTGCATACGAGCAGTACTTC

d_call: TRBD1
v_call: TRBV19
cdr3_length: 14
clone_size: -
j_call: TRBJ1-2
cdr3_aa: CASKLQQGAYGYTF
cdr3_nt: TGTGCCAGTAAACTTCAACAGGGGGCCTATGGCTACACCTTC

d_call: TRBD1
v_call: TRBV25-1
cdr3_length: 14
clone_size: -
j_call: TRBJ1-2
cdr3_aa: CASSPGQGSYGYTF
cdr3_nt: TGTGCCAGCAGCCCGGGACAGGGGAGCTATGGCTACACCTTC

d_call: TRBD1
v_call: TRBV5-4
cdr3_length: 13
clone_size: few
j_call: TRBJ2-7
cdr3_aa: CASRETGSYEQYF
cdr3_nt: TGTGCCAGCAGGGAGACAGGGTCCTACGAGCAGTACTTC

d_call: TRBD1
v_call: TRBV6-6
cdr3_length: 15
clone_size: -
j_call: TRBJ1-5
cdr3_aa: CASKAGQGVGQPQHF
cdr3_nt: TGTGCCAGCAAGGCGGGACAGGGGGTTGGTCAGCCCCAGCATTTT

d_call: -
v_call: TRBV6-6
cdr3_length: 13
clone_size: -
j_call: TRBJ2-1
cdr3_aa: CAVRGGSYNEQFF
cdr3_nt: TGTGCCGTCAGGGGCGGCTCCTACAATGAGCAGTTCTTC

d_call: -
v_call: TRBV19
cdr3_length: 13
clone_size: -
j_call: TRBJ2-5
cdr3_aa: CASSPGVGETQYF
cdr3_nt: TGTGCCAGTAGTCCCGGGGTTGGAGAGACCCAGTACTTC

d_call: -
v_call: TRBV28
cdr3_length: 15
clone_size: -
j_call: TRBJ2-5
cdr3_aa: CASSFSTGYGETQYF
cdr3_nt: TGTGCCAGCAGTTTTTCCACAGGGTACGGAGAGACCCAGTACTTC

d_call: TRBD2
v_call: TRBV10-2
cdr3_length: 16
clone_size: -
j_call: TRBJ2-5
cdr3_aa: CASSQGLAGAGETQYF
cdr3_nt: TGCGCCAGCAGTCAAGGACTAGCGGGGGCCGGGGAGACCCAGTACTTC

d_call: -
v_call: TRBV5-8
cdr3_length: 13
clone_size: -
j_call: TRBJ2-7
cdr3_aa: CASSLATVYEQYF
cdr3_nt: TGTGCCAGCAGCTTGGCCACGGTTTACGAGCAGTACTTC

d_call: -
v_call: TRBV27
cdr3_length: 14
clone_size: -
j_call: TRBJ2-7
cdr3_aa: CASSLGRGVYEQYF
cdr3_nt: TGTGCCAGCAGTTTGGGCAGGGGGGTATACGAGCAGTACTTC

d_call: -
v_call: TRBV9
cdr3_length: 13
clone_size: -
j_call: TRBJ1-1
cdr3_aa: CASSVGGGEEAFF
cdr3_nt: TGTGCCAGCAGCGTTGGCGGGGGCGAAGAAGCTTTCTTT

d_call: TRBD2
v_call: TRBV7-6
cdr3_length: 13
clone_size: once
j_call: TRBJ2-7
cdr3_aa: CASRLAGSHEQYF
cdr3_nt: TGTGCCAGCAGACTAGCGGGGTCCCACGAGCAGTACTTC

d_call: -
v_call: TRBV6-1
cdr3_length: 12
clone_size: -
j_call: TRBJ2-7
cdr3_aa: CASSGGFHEQYF
cdr3_nt: TGTGCCAGCAGTGGCGGGTTCCACGAGCAGTACTTC

d_call: -
v_call: TRBV18
cdr3_length: 14
clone_size: -
j_call: TRBJ1-5
cdr3_aa: CASSPGQGHQPQHF
cdr3_nt: TGTGCCAGCTCACCGGGCCAGGGTCATCAGCCCCAGCATTTT

d_call: TRBD1
v_call: TRBV4-2
cdr3_length: 16
clone_size: once
j_call: TRBJ2-2
cdr3_aa: CASSLQGTGDTGELFF
cdr3_nt: TGTGCCAGCAGCCTCCAAGGGACAGGGGACACCGGGGAGCTGTTTTTT

d_call: -
v_call: TRBV7-8
cdr3_length: 16
clone_size: once
j_call: TRBJ2-5
cdr3_aa: CASSLQASDIGETQYF
cdr3_nt: TGTGCCAGCAGCTTACAGGCTTCGGATATTGGAGAGACCCAGTACTTC

d_call: TRBD1
v_call: TRBV4-1
cdr3_length: 15
clone_size: -
j_call: TRBJ1-3
cdr3_aa: CASSRQGAGGNTIYF
cdr3_nt: TGCGCCAGCAGCCGTCAGGGGGCTGGCGGAAACACCATATATTTT

d_call: TRBD1
v_call: TRBV19
cdr3_length: 15
clone_size: once
j_call: TRBJ1-1
cdr3_aa: CASNIQGAGNTEAFF
cdr3_nt: TGTGCCAGTAACATACAGGGGGCGGGGAACACTGAAGCTTTCTTT

d_call: TRBD1
v_call: TRBV27
cdr3_length: 15
clone_size: -
j_call: TRBJ2-5
cdr3_aa: CASSALQGAQETQYF
cdr3_nt: TGTGCCAGCAGTGCCCTCCAGGGGGCCCAAGAGACCCAGTACTTC

d_call: -
v_call: TRBV6-1
cdr3_length: 14
clone_size: few
j_call: TRBJ1-2
cdr3_aa: CASTRAAESVGYTF
cdr3_nt: TGTGCCAGCACCAGGGCGGCGGAGAGCGTTGGCTACACCTTC

d_call: TRBD1
v_call: TRBV4-1
cdr3_length: 17
clone_size: -
j_call: TRBJ1-4
cdr3_aa: CASSQVQGGSPNEKLFF
cdr3_nt: TGCGCCAGCAGCCAAGTGCAGGGGGGCTCACCTAATGAAAAACTGTTTTTT

d_call: TRBD1
v_call: TRBV27
cdr3_length: 14
clone_size: -
j_call: TRBJ1-6
cdr3_aa: CASRTGTGGSPLHF
cdr3_nt: TGTGCCAGCAGAACCGGGACAGGGGGGTCACCCCTCCACTTT

d_call: -
v_call: TRBV6-1
cdr3_length: 14
clone_size: -
j_call: TRBJ2-3
cdr3_aa: CASSEKGVVDTQYF
cdr3_nt: TGTGCCAGCAGTGAAAAGGGGGTAGTGGATACGCAGTATTTT

d_call: TRBD1
v_call: TRBV28
cdr3_length: 17
clone_size: -
j_call: TRBJ2-2
cdr3_aa: CASSLSKDRGNTGELFF
cdr3_nt: TGTGCCAGCAGTTTATCTAAGGACAGGGGGAACACCGGGGAGCTGTTTTTT

d_call: -
v_call: TRBV19
cdr3_length: 14
clone_size: -
j_call: TRBJ1-2
cdr3_aa: CASSIGDSSYGYTF
cdr3_nt: TGTGCCAGTAGTATTGGCGACAGTAGCTATGGCTACACCTTC

d_call: -
v_call: TRBV5-4
cdr3_length: 13
clone_size: -
j_call: TRBJ1-2
cdr3_aa: CASSPGLGYGYTF
cdr3_nt: TGTGCCAGCAGTCCAGGCTTAGGCTATGGCTACACCTTC

d_call: -
v_call: TRBV19
cdr3_length: 13
clone_size: -
j_call: TRBJ2-1
cdr3_aa: CASSRDFYNEQFF
cdr3_nt: TGTGCCAGTAGCCGGGACTTCTACAATGAGCAGTTCTTC

d_call: TRBD1
v_call: TRBV30
cdr3_length: 14
clone_size: -
j_call: TRBJ2-5
cdr3_aa: CAWSLDRGGETQYF
cdr3_nt: TGTGCCTGGAGTCTGGACAGGGGTGGTGAGACCCAGTACTTC

d_call: TRBD1
v_call: TRBV28
cdr3_length: 14
clone_size: -
j_call: TRBJ2-2
cdr3_aa: CASIKDRVAGELFF
cdr3_nt: TGTGCCAGCATCAAAGACAGGGTCGCCGGGGAGCTGTTTTTT

d_call: -
v_call: TRBV30
cdr3_length: 14
clone_size: -
j_call: TRBJ1-2
cdr3_aa: CAWSLTGQNYGYTF
cdr3_nt: TGTGCCTGGAGCCTGACAGGTCAGAACTATGGCTACACCTTC

d_call: TRBD1
v_call: TRBV28
cdr3_length: 16
clone_size: once
j_call: TRBJ1-5
cdr3_aa: CASRPGGGRGNQPQHF
cdr3_nt: TGTGCCAGCAGACCGGGAGGGGGCCGCGGCAATCAGCCCCAGCATTTT

d_call: -
v_call: TRBV18
cdr3_length: 14
clone_size: -
j_call: TRBJ2-1
cdr3_aa: CASSPLPPDNEQFF
cdr3_nt: TGTGCCAGCTCACCACTTCCCCCAGACAATGAGCAGTTCTTC

d_call: TRBD2
v_call: TRBV5-1
cdr3_length: 15
clone_size: once
j_call: TRBJ2-5
cdr3_aa: CASSGSGTSDETQYF
cdr3_nt: TGCGCCAGCAGCGGTTCCGGGACTAGCGACGAGACCCAGTACTTC

d_call: -
v_call: TRBV14
cdr3_length: 13
clone_size: -
j_call: TRBJ2-2
cdr3_aa: CASRGTYTGELFF
cdr3_nt: TGTGCCAGCAGAGGGACTTACACCGGGGAGCTGTTTTTT

d_call: -
v_call: TRBV29-1
cdr3_length: 11
clone_size: -
j_call: TRBJ2-7
cdr3_aa: CSVGASGKEYF
cdr3_nt: TGCAGCGTTGGGGCGTCAGGGAAGGAGTACTTC

d_call: -
v_call: TRBV28
cdr3_length: 14
clone_size: -
j_call: TRBJ2-7
cdr3_aa: CASSPRGSSEEQYF
cdr3_nt: TGTGCCAGCAGTCCTCGGGGTTCCTCCGAGGAGCAGTACTTC

d_call: -
v_call: TRBV11-2
cdr3_length: 13
clone_size: -
j_call: TRBJ2-1
cdr3_aa: CASSFARTNEQFF
cdr3_nt: TGTGCCAGCAGCTTCGCTAGAACCAATGAGCAGTTCTTC

d_call: TRBD2
v_call: TRBV19
cdr3_length: 18
clone_size: few
j_call: TRBJ2-1
cdr3_aa: CASTRIGLAGGRHNEQFF
cdr3_nt: TGTGCCAGTACCCGAATTGGACTAGCGGGGGGGCGACACAATGAGCAGTTCTTC

d_call: TRBD2
v_call: TRBV11-2
cdr3_length: 15
clone_size: -
j_call: TRBJ2-5
cdr3_aa: CASSPTGGALKTQYF
cdr3_nt: TGTGCCAGCAGCCCAACCGGGGGGGCTCTCAAGACCCAGTACTTC

d_call: -
v_call: TRBV14
cdr3_length: 12
clone_size: once
j_call: TRBJ1-2
cdr3_aa: CASSPGVGGYTF
cdr3_nt: TGTGCCAGCAGCCCGGGAGTGGGGGGCTACACCTTC

d_call: -
v_call: TRBV14
cdr3_length: 13
clone_size: -
j_call: TRBJ2-3
cdr3_aa: CASSLTGTDTQYF
cdr3_nt: TGTGCCAGCAGCCTAACAGGCACAGATACGCAGTATTTT

d_call: TRBD1
v_call: TRBV2
cdr3_length: 14
clone_size: -
j_call: TRBJ1-2
cdr3_aa: CASSTTTGGGGYTF
cdr3_nt: TGTGCCAGCAGTACTACCACAGGGGGCGGCGGCTACACCTTC

d_call: TRBD1
v_call: TRBV6-5
cdr3_length: 12
clone_size: -
j_call: TRBJ2-7
cdr3_aa: CASSQTGDEQYF
cdr3_nt: TGTGCCAGCAGCCAGACAGGGGACGAGCAGTACTTC

d_call: TRBD1
v_call: TRBV19
cdr3_length: 16
clone_size: -
j_call: TRBJ2-1
cdr3_aa: CASSIGGDRVGNEQFF
cdr3_nt: TGTGCCAGTAGTATTGGAGGGGACAGGGTAGGCAATGAGCAGTTCTTC

d_call: -
v_call: TRBV7-9
cdr3_length: 15
clone_size: -
j_call: TRBJ1-5
cdr3_aa: CASSLVSGPNQPQHF
cdr3_nt: TGTGCCAGCAGCTTAGTATCAGGGCCCAATCAGCCCCAGCATTTT

d_call: TRBD1
v_call: TRBV5-3
cdr3_length: 17
clone_size: -
j_call: TRBJ1-1
cdr3_aa: CARSSMNSNRGNTEAFF
cdr3_nt: TGTGCCAGAAGCTCAATGAACTCGAACAGGGGGAACACTGAAGCTTTCTTT

d_call: -
v_call: TRBV15
cdr3_length: 15
clone_size: -
j_call: TRBJ2-2
cdr3_aa: CATSRDSANTGELFF
cdr3_nt: TGTGCCACCAGCAGGGACAGCGCGAACACCGGGGAGCTGTTTTTT

d_call: TRBD2
v_call: TRBV13
cdr3_length: 16
clone_size: once
j_call: TRBJ2-5
cdr3_aa: CASSLPGLAGQETQYF
cdr3_nt: TGTGCCAGCAGCCTTCCGGGACTAGCGGGACAAGAGACCCAGTACTTC

d_call: TRBD1
v_call: TRBV5-4
cdr3_length: 15
clone_size: -
j_call: TRBJ2-7
cdr3_aa: CASSADRALGYEQYF
cdr3_nt: TGTGCCAGCAGTGCCGACAGGGCCTTGGGTTACGAGCAGTACTTC